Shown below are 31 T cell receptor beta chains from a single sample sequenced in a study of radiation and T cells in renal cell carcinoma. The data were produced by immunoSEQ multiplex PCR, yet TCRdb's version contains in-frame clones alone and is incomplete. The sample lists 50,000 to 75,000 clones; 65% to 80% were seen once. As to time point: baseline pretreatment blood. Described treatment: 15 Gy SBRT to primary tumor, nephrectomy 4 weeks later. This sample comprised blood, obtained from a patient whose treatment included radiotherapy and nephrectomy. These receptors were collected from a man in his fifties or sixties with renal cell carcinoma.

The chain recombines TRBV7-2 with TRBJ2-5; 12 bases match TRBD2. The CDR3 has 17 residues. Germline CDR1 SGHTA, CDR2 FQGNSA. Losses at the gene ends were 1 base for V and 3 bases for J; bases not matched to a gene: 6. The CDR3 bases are TGTGCCAGCAGCTTAGAGAGGGGACTAGCGGGTAAAGAGACCCAGTACTTC. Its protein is CASSLERGLAGKETQYF.

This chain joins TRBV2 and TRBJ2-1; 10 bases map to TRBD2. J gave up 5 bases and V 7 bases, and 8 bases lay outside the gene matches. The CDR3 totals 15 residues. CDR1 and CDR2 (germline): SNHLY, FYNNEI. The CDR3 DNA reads TGTGCCAGCACCTCAGCGGGGGGGACTAACAATGAGCAGTTCTTC. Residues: CASTSAGGTNNEQFF.

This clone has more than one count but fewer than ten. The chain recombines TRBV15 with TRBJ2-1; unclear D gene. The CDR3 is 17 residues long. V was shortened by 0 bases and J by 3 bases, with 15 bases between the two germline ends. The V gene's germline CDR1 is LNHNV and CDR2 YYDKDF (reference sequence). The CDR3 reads CATSRDLSRRSYNEQFF. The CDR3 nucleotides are TGTGCCACCAGCAGAGATCTTTCCCGGCGGAGCTACAATGAGCAGTTCTTC.

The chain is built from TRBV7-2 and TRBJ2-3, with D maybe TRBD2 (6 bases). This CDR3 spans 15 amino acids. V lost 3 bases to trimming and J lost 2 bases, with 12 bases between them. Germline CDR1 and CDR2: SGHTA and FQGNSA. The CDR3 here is CASSFRLDYTDTQYF. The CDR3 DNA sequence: TGTGCCAGCAGCTTCCGACTAGATTACACAGATACGCAGTATTTT. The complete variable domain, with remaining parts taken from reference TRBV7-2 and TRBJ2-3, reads GAGVSQSPSNKVTEKGKDVELRCDPISGHTALYWYRQSLGQGLEFLIYFQGNSAPDKSGLPSDRFSAERTGGSVSTLTIQRTQQEDSAVYLCASSFRLDYTDTQYFGPGTRLTVL.

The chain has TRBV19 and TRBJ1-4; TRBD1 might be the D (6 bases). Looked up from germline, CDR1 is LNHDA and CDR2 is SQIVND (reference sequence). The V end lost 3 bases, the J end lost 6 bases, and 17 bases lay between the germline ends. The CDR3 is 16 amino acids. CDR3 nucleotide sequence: TGTGCCAGTAGTATCTCGGGGGCAGCGGGGTATGAAAAACTGTTTTTT. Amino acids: CASSISGAAGYEKLFF.

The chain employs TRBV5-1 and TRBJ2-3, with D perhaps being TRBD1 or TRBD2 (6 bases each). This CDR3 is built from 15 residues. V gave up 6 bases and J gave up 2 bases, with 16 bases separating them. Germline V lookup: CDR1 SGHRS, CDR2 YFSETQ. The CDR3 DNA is TGCGCCAGCACCGGGGGCGGCCCTCCCACAGATACGCAGTATTTT. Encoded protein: CASTGGGPPTDTQYF.

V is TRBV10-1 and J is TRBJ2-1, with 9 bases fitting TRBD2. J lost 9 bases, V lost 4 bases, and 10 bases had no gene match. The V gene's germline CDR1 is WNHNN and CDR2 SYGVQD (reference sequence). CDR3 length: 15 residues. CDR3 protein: CASSVGSGGRSEQFF. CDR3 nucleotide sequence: TGCGCCAGCAGTGTAGGGAGCGGGGGGCGGAGTGAGCAGTTCTTC.

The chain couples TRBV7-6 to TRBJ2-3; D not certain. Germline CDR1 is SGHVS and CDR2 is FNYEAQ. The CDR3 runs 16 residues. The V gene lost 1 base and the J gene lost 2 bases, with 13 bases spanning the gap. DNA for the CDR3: TGTGCCAGCAGCTTAGAGATGGGATGGAACACAGATACGCAGTATTTT. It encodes CASSLEMGWNTDTQYF. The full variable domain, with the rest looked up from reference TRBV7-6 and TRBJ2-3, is GAGVSQSPRYKVTKRGQDVALRCDPISGHVSLYWYRQALGQGPEFLTYFNYEAQQDKSGLPNDRFSAERPEGSISTLTIQRTEQRDSAMYRCASSLEMGWNTDTQYFGPGTRLTVL.

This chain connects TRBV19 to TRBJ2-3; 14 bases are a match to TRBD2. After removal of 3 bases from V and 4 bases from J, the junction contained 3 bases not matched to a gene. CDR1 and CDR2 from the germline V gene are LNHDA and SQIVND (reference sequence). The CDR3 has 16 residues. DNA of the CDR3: TGTGCCAGTAGTATCCGGACTAGCGGGGGGTCAGATACGCAGTATTTT. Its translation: CASSIRTSGGSDTQYF.

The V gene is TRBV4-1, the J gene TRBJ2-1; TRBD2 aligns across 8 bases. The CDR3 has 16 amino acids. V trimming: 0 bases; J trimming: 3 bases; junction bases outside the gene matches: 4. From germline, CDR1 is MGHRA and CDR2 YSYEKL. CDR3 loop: CASSQDTSGHYNEQFF. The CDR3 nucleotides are TGCGCCAGCAGCCAAGATACTAGCGGACACTACAATGAGCAGTTCTTC.

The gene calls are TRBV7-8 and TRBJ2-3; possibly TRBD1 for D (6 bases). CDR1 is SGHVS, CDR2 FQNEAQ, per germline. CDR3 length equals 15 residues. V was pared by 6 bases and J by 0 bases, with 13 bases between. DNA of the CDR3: TGTGCCAGCAGGCCGGACAGAGCTAGCACAGATACGCAGTATTTT. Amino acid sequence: CASRPDRASTDTQYF.

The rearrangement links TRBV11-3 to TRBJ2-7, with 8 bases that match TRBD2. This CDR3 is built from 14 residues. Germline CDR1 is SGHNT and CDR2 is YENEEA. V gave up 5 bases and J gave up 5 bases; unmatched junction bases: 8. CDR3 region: CASSLGGRSDEQYV. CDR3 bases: TGTGCCAGCAGCCTCGGCGGGAGGTCGGACGAGCAGTACGTC.

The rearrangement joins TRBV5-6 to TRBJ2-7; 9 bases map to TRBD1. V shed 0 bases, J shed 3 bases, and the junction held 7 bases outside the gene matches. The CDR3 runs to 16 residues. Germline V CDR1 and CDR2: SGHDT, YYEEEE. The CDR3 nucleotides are TGTGCCAGCAGCTTGGCCTTAGGGACAGGGAACTACGAGCAGTACTTC. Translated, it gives CASSLALGTGNYEQYF. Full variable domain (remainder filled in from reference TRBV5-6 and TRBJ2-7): DAGVTQSPTHLIKTRGQQVTLRCSPKSGHDTVSWYQQALGQGPQFIFQYYEEEERQRGNFPDRFSGHQFPNYSSELNVNALLLGDSALYLCASSLALGTGNYEQYFGPGTRLTVT.

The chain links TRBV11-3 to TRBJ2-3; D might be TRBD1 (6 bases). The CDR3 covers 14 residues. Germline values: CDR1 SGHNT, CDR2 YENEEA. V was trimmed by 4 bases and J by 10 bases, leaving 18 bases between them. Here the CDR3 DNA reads TGTGCCAGCAGCTCCCTCCCGACAGGCTGGTCGCAGTATTTT. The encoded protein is CASSSLPTGWSQYF.

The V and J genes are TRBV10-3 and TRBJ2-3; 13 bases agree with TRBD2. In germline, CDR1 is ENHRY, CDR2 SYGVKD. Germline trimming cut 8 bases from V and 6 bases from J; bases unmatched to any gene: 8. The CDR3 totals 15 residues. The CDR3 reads CAIGRLAGGNDTQYF. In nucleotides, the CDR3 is TGTGCCATCGGGCGACTAGCGGGGGGCAACGATACGCAGTATTTT.

CDR3 nucleotides: TGTGCCAGCGCGGGGGTGACAGGGAGGGCCTACAATGAGCAGTTCTTC. Its protein is CASAGVTGRAYNEQFF. V usage is TRBV2 and J usage is TRBJ2-1; D might be TRBD1 or TRBD2, each matching 7 bases. V lost 8 bases, J lost 2 bases, and 19 bases lay in between. The CDR3 extends over 16 amino acids. The germline V gene has CDR1 SNHLY and CDR2 FYNNEI.

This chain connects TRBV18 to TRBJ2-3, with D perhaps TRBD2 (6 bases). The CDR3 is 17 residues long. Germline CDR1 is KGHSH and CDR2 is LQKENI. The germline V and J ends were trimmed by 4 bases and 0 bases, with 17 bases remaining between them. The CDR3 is CASSLVEGKSSTDTQYF. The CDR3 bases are TGTGCCAGCTCACTTGTGGAGGGGAAGTCTAGCACAGATACGCAGTATTTT.

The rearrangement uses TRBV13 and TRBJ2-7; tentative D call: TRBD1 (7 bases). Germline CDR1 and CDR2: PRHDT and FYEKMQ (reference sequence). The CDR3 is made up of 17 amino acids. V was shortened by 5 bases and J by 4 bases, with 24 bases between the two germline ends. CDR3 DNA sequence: TGTGCCAGCAGCCCAGGGGGGACACCAAGAGCTGTTTACGAGCAGTACTTC. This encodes CASSPGGTPRAVYEQYF.

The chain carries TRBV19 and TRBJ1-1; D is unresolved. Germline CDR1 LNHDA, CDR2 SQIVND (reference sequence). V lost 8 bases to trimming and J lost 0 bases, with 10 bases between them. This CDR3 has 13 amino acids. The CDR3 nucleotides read TGTGCCAGTGCCGGGCAAATGAACACTGAAGCTTTCTTT. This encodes CASAGQMNTEAFF.

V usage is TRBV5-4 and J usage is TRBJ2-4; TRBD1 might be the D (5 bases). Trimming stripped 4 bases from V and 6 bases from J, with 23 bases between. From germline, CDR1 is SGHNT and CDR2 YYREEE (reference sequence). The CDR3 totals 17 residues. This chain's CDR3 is CASSPGDSFERLNIQYF. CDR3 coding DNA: TGTGCCAGCAGCCCCGGTGACAGTTTCGAGCGCTTAAACATTCAGTACTTC. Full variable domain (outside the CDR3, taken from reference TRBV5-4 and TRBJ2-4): ETGVTQSPTHLIKTRGQQVTLRCSSQSGHNTVSWYQQALGQGPQFIFQYYREEENGRGNFPPRFSGLQFPNYSSELNVNALELDDSALYLCASSPGDSFERLNIQYFGAGTRLSVL.

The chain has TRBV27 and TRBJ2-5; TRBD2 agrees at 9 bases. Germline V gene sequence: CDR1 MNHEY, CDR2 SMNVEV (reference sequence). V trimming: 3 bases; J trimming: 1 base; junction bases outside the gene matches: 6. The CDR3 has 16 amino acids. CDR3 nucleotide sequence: TGTGCCAGCAGTTTCGGTTCTAGCGGGGCCCAAGAGACCCAGTACTTC. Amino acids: CASSFGSSGAQETQYF.

CDR3 residues: CASSFSLLSTDTQYF. The CDR3, as DNA: TGTGCCAGCAGCTTTAGCCTTCTCTCCACAGATACGCAGTATTTT. The V and J genes are TRBV7-2 and TRBJ2-3; D ambiguous. This CDR3 is 15 amino acids long. V lost 3 bases and J 2 bases, leaving 12 bases between the germline ends. CDR1 is SGHTA and CDR2 is FQGNSA in the germline V gene.

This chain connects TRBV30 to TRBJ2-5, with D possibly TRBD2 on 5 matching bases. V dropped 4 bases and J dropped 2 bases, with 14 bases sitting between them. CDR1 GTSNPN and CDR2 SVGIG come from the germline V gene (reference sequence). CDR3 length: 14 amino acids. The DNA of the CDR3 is TGTGCCTGGACGCCGGGGTCACCTCAAGAGACCCAGTACTTC. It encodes CAWTPGSPQETQYF.

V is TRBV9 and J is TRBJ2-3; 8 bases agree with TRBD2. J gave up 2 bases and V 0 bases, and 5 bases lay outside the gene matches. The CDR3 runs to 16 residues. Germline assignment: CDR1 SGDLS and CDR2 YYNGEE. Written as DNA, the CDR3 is TGTGCCAGCAGCGTAGTTGCGGGGGGACACACAGATACGCAGTATTTT. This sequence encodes CASSVVAGGHTDTQYF.

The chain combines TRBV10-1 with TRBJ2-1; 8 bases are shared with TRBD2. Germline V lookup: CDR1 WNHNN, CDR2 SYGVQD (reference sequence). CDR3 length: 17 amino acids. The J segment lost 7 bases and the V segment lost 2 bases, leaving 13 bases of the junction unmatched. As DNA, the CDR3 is TGCGCCAGCAGTGAGCCGAACAGCGGGGGACTTGGGAATGAGCAGTTCTTC. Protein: CASSEPNSGGLGNEQFF.

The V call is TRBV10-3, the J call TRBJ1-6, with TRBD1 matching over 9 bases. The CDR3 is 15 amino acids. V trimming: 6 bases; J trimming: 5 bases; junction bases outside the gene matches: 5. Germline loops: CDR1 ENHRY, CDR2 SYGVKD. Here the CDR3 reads CAISPRDRDNSPLHF. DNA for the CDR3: TGTGCCATCAGCCCCCGGGACAGGGATAATTCACCCCTCCACTTT.

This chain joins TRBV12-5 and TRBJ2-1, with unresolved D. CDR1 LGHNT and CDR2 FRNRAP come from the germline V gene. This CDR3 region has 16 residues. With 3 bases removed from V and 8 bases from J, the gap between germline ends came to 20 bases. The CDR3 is CASGFSETRRGDEQFF. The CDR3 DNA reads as TGTGCTAGTGGTTTCTCCGAGACCCGACGTGGGGATGAGCAGTTCTTC.

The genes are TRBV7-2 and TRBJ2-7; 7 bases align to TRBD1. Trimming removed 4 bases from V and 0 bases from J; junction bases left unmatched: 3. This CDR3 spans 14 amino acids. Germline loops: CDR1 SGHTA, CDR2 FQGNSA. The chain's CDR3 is CASSWGTASYEQYF. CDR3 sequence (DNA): TGTGCCAGCAGCTGGGGGACAGCCTCCTACGAGCAGTACTTC.

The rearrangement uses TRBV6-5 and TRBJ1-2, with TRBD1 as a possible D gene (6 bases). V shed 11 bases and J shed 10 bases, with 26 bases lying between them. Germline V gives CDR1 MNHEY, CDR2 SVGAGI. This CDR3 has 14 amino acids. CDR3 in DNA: TGTGCCGCGGGGGCGCAGAGAGCCCGCCCGGCCTACACCTTC. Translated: CAAGAQRARPAYTF.

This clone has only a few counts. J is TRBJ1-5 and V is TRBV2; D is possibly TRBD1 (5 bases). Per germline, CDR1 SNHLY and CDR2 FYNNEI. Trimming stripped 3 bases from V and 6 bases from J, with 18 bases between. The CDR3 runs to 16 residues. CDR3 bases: TGTGCCAGCAGTGAGGGGGGGATCGAGCAGAGTCAGCCCCAGCATTTT. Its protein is CASSEGGIEQSQPQHF. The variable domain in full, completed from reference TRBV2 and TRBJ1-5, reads EPEVTQTPSHQVTQMGQEVILRCVPISNHLYFYWYRQILGQKVEFLVSFYNNEISEKSEIFDDQFSVERPDGSNFTLKIRSTKLEDSAMYFCASSEGGIEQSQPQHFGDGTRLSIL.

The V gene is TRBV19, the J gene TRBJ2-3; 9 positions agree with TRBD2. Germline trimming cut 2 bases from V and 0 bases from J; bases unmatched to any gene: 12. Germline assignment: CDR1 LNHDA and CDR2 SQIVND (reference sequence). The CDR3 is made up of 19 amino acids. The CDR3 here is CASSIRLAGNRGSTDTQYF. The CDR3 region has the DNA TGTGCCAGTAGTATAAGGCTAGCGGGGAACCGGGGAAGCACAGATACGCAGTATTTT. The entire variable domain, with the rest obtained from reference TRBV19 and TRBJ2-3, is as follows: DGGITQSPKYLFRKEGQNVTLSCEQNLNHDAMYWYRQDPGQGLRLIYYSQIVNDFQKGDIAEGYSVSREKKESFPLTVTSAQKNPTAFYLCASSIRLAGNRGSTDTQYFGPGTRLTVL.